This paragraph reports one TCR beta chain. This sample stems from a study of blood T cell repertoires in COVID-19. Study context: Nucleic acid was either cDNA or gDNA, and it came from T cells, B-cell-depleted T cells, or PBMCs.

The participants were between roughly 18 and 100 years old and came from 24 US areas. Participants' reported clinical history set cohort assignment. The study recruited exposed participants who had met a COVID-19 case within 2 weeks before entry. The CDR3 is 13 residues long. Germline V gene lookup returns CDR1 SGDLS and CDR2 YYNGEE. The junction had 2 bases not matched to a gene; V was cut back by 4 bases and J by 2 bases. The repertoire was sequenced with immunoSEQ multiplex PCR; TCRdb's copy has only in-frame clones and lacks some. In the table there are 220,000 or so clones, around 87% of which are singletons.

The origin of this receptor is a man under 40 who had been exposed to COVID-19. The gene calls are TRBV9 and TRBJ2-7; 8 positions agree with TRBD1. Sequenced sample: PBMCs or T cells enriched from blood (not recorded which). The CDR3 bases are TGTGCCAGCAGCTCGGACAGGGCCTACGAGCAGTACTTC. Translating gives CASSSDRAYEQYF.